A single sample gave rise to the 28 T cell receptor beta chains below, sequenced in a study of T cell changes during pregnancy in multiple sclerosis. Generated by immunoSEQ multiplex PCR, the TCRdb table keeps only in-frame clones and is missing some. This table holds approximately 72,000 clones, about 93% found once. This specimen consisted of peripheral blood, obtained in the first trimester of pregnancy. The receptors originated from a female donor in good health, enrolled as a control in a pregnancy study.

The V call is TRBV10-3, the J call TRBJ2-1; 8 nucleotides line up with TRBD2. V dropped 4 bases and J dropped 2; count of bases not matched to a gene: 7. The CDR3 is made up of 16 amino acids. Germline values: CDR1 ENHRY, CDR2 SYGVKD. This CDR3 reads CAISVGTSGPYNEQFF. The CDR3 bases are TGTGCCATCAGTGTGGGAACTAGCGGCCCCTACAATGAGCAGTTCTTC.

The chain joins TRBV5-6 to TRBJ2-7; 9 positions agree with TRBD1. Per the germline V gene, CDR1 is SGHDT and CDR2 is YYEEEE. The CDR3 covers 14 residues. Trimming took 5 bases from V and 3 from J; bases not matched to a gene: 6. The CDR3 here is CASSAGTGNYEQYF. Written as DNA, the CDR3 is TGTGCCAGCAGTGCCGGGACAGGGAACTACGAGCAGTACTTC.

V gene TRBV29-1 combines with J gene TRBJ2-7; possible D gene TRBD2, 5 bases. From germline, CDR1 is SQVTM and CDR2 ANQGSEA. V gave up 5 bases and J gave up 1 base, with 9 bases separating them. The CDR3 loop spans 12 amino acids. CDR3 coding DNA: TGCAGCGTTCGGACGGGATCCTACGAGCAGTACTTC. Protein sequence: CSVRTGSYEQYF.

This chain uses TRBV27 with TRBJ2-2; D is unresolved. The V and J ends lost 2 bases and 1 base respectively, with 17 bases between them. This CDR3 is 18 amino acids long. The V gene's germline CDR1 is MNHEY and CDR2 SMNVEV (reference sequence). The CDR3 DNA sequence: TGTGCCAGCAGTTTAGTCGGTAGACTCCCCCGGAACACCGGGGAGCTGTTTTTT. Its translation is CASSLVGRLPRNTGELFF.

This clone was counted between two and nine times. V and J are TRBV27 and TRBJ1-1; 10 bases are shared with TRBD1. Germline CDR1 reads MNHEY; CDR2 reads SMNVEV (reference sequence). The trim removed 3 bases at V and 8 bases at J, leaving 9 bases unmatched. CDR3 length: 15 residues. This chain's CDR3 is CASSFDRGPLGEAFF. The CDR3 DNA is TGTGCCAGCAGTTTTGACAGGGGGCCGCTTGGGGAAGCTTTCTTT.

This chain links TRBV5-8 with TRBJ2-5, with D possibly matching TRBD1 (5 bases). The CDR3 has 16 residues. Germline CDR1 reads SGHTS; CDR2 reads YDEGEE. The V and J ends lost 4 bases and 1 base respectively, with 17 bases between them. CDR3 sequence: CASSPPRGRVQETQYF. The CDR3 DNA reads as TGTGCCAGCAGCCCCCCCCGCGGCAGGGTCCAAGAGACCCAGTACTTC.

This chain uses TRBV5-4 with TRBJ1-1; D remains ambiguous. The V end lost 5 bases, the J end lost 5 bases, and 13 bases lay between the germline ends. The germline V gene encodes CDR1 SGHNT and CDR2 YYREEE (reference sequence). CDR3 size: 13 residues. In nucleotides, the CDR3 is TGTGCCAGCAGTCTACGAGGTTGGACTGAAGCTTTCTTT. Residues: CASSLRGWTEAFF.

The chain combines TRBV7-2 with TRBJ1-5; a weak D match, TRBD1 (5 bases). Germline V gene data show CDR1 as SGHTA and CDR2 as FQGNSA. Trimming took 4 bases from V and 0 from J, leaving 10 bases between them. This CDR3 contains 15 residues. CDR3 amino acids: CASSSGGGSNQPQHF. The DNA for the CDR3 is TGTGCCAGCAGCTCCGGGGGGGGTAGCAATCAGCCCCAGCATTTT.

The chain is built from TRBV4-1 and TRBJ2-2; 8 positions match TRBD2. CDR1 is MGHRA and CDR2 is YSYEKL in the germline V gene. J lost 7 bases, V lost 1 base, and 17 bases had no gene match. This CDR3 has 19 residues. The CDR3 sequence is CASSQGPVTAGGAIGELFF. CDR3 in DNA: TGCGCCAGCAGCCAAGGGCCAGTCACGGCGGGAGGAGCGATCGGGGAGCTGTTTTTT.

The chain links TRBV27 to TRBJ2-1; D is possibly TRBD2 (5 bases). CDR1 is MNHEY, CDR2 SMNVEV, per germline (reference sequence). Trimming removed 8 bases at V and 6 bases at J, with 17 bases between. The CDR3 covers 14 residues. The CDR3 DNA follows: TGTGCCAGCCGATCCCTCGGGGTAGGCAATGAGCAGTTCTTC. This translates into CASRSLGVGNEQFF.

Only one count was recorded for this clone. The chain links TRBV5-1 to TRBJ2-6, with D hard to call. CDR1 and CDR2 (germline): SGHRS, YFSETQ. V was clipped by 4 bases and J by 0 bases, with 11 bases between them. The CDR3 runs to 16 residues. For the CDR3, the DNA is TGCGCCAGCAGCCACCTACGCCCCTCTGGGGCCAACGTCCTGACTTTC. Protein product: CASSHLRPSGANVLTF.

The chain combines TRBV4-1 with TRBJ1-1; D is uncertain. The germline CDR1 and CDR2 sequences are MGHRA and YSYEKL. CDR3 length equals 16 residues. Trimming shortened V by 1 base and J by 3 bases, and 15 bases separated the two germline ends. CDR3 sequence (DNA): TGCGCCAGCAGCCAAGTTGCAGACCGGCGGGACACTGAAGCTTTCTTT. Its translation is CASSQVADRRDTEAFF.

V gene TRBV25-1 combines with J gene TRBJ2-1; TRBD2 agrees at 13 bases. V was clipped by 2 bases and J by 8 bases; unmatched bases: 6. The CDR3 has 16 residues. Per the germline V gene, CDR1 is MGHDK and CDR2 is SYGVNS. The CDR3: CASSELGTSGNDEQFF. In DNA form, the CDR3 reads TGTGCCAGCAGTGAACTGGGGACTAGCGGGAACGATGAGCAGTTCTTC.

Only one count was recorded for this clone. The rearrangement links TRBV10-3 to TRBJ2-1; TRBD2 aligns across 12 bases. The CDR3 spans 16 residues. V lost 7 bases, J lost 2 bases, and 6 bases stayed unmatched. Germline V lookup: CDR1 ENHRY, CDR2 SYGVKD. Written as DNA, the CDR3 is TGTGCCATCAAAGTCTCTAGCGGGAGGGCCTACAATGAGCAGTTCTTC. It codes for CAIKVSSGRAYNEQFF.

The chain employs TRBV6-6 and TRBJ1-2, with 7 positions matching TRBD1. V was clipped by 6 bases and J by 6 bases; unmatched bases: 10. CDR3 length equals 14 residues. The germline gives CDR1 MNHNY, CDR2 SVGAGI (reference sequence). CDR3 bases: TGTGCCAGCAGACCACGGACAGGAGGTAATGGCTACACCTTC. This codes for CASRPRTGGNGYTF.

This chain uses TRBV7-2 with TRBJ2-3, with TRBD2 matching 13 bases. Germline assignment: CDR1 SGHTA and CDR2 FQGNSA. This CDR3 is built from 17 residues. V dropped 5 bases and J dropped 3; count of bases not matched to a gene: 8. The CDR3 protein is CASSPSRTSGRTDTQYF. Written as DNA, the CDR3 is TGTGCCAGCAGCCCGTCCAGGACTAGCGGGAGAACAGATACGCAGTATTTT. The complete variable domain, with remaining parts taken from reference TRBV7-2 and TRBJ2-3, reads GAGVSQSPSNKVTEKGKDVELRCDPISGHTALYWYRQSLGQGLEFLIYFQGNSAPDKSGLPSDRFSAERTGGSVSTLTIQRTQQEDSAVYLCASSPSRTSGRTDTQYFGPGTRLTVL.

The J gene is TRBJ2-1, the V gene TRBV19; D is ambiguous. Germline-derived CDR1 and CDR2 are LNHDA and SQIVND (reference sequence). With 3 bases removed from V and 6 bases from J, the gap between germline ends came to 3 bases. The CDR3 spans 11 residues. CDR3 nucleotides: TGTGCCAGTAGTATCCGCAATGAGCAGTTCTTC. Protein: CASSIRNEQFF.

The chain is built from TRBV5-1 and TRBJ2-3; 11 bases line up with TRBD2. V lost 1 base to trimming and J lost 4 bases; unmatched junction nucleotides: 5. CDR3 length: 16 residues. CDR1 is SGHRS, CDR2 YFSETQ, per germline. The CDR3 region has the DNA TGCGCCAGCAGCTTGTTAGGGACTAGCGGCGCAGATACGCAGTATTTT. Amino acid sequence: CASSLLGTSGADTQYF.

The CDR3 here is CASSLTPSGGSLREQYF. The CDR3 DNA reads TGTGCCAGCAGTCTAACCCCCAGCGGGGGGTCCCTCCGCGAGCAGTACTTC. The chain couples TRBV27 to TRBJ2-7; 9 bases are shared with TRBD2. The CDR3 is 17 residues long. V was clipped by 5 bases and J by 6 bases; unmatched bases: 17. Looked up from germline, CDR1 is MNHEY and CDR2 is SMNVEV (reference sequence).

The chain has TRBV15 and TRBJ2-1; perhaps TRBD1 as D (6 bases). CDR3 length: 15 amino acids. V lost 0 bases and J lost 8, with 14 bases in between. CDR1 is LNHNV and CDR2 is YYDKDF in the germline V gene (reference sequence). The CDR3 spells CATSRDPDRLYEQFF. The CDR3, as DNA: TGTGCCACCAGCAGAGATCCCGACAGGTTATATGAGCAGTTCTTC.

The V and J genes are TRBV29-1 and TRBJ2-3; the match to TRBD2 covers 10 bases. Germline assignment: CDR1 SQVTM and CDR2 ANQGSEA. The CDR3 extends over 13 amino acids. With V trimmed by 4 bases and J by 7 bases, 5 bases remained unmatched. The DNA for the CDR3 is TGCAGCGTTGTAGCGGGAGGCCCTCATACGCAGTATTTT. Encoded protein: CSVVAGGPHTQYF.

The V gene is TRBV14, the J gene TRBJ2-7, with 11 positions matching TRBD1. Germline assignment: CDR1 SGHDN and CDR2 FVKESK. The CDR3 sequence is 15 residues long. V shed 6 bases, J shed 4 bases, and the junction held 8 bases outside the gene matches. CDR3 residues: CASRPGQGAWYEQYF. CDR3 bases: TGTGCCAGCAGACCCGGACAGGGGGCTTGGTACGAGCAGTACTTC.

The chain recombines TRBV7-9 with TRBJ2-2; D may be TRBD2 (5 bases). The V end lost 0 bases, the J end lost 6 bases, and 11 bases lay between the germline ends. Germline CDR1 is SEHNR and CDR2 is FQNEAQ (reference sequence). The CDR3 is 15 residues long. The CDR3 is CASSLAQVGAGELFF. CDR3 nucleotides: TGTGCCAGCAGCTTAGCGCAGGTGGGAGCCGGGGAGCTGTTTTTT.

CDR3 DNA sequence: TGTGCCAGCAGCTCACCCCCGACTAGCGGAACCTACAATGAGCAGTTCTTC. It is translated as CASSSPPTSGTYNEQFF. The rearrangement joins TRBV7-9 to TRBJ2-1; 9 bases fit TRBD2. The CDR3 sequence is 17 residues long. The ends lost 4 bases at V and 2 bases at J; junction bases unmatched: 9. The V gene's germline CDR1 is SEHNR and CDR2 FQNEAQ (reference sequence).

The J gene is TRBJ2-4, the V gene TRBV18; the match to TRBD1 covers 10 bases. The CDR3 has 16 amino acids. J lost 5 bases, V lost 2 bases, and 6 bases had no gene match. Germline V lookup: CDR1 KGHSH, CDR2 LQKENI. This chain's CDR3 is CASSPRGGTGENIQYF. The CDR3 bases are TGTGCCAGCTCACCAAGGGGAGGGACAGGGGAAAACATTCAGTACTTC. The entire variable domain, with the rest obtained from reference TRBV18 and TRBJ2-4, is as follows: NAGVMQNPRHLVRRRGQEARLRCSPMKGHSHVYWYRQLPEEGLKFMVYLQKENIIDESGMPKERFSAEFPKEGPSILRIQQVVRGDSAAYFCASSPRGGTGENIQYFGAGTRLSVL.

The CDR3 here is CASSLDGIYNEQFF. CDR3 nucleotide sequence: TGTGCCAGCAGTCTAGACGGGATATACAATGAGCAGTTCTTC. The rearrangement joins TRBV28 to TRBJ2-1, with a tentative D call TRBD2 (5 bases). Germline CDR1 and CDR2: MDHEN and SYDVKM. The CDR3 length is 14 residues. V lost 5 bases, J lost 4 bases, and 12 bases lay in between.

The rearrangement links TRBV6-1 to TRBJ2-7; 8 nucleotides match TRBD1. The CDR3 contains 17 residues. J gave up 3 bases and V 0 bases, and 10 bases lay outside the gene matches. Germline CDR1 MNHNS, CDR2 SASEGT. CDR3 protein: CASSEADRATPNYEQYF. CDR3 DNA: TGTGCCAGCAGTGAAGCGGACAGGGCGACCCCAAACTACGAGCAGTACTTC.

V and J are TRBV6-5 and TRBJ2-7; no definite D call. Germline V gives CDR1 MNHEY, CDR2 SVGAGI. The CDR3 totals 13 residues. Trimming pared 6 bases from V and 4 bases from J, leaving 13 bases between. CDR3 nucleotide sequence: TGTGCCAGCAGCCCCGCGCAATCATACGAGCAGTACTTC. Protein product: CASSPAQSYEQYF.